Each of the 32 T cell receptor beta chains below was sequenced from the same sample in a study of shared clonotypes between healthy human individuals (dated by TCRdb to the early 2020s). To prepare the library, the immunoSEQ multiplex PCR assay was applied. Entries here come from immuneACCESS through TCRdb and include only in-frame sequences with V and J called. Some clones fail to appear in such tables; in the studies checked, an unresolved V gene covers under half of the shortfall, and the cause of the remainder is unknown. The sample data list 2 million to 2.5 million clones, and 85% to 95% of these were observed just once. More than 0.1% of the sample is in the top ten clones. The sample comprised naive CD4+ T cells sorted from blood. Sample cell subset or site, as interpreted from the label and publication: CD45RA+ positively selected. Source of these receptors: a young man in good health.

The chain uses TRBV10-3 and TRBJ2-3, with 10 nucleotides matching TRBD2. V lost 4 bases and J lost 2; bases outside the gene matches: 15. The CDR3 is made up of 19 amino acids. Germline V gene sequence: CDR1 ENHRY, CDR2 SYGVKD. The CDR3 nucleotides are TGTGCCATCAGTGGTAGTAGTTTCGGGACTAGCGCACACACAGATACGCAGTATTTT. Translating gives CAISGSSFGTSAHTDTQYF.

This clone was seen a single time. The chain employs TRBV18 and TRBJ2-3; 7 positions match TRBD2. Germline loops: CDR1 KGHSH, CDR2 LQKENI. CDR3 length: 13 amino acids. The J segment lost 1 base and the V segment lost 8 bases, leaving 3 bases of the junction unmatched. The chain's CDR3 is CASQSGGTDTQYF. Written as DNA, the CDR3 is TGTGCCAGCCAAAGCGGGGGCACAGATACGCAGTATTTT.

V and J are TRBV7-2 and TRBJ2-7, with 10 nucleotides matching TRBD1. The germline V gene has CDR1 SGHTA and CDR2 FQGNSA. This CDR3 has 15 amino acids. The J segment lost 4 bases and the V segment lost 5 bases, leaving 8 bases of the junction unmatched. CDR3 region: CASSPSGQGQYEQYF. The CDR3 DNA reads TGTGCCAGCAGCCCTTCGGGACAGGGGCAGTACGAGCAGTACTTC.

The chain recombines TRBV2 with TRBJ1-4; D remains ambiguous. V was pared by 5 bases and J by 5 bases, with 12 bases between. The germline V gene encodes CDR1 SNHLY and CDR2 FYNNEI. This CDR3 region has 14 residues. The CDR3, as DNA: TGTGCCAGCAGTCTATCCTCCCTGAATGAAAAACTGTTTTTT. Its protein product is CASSLSSLNEKLFF.

The chain has TRBV11-2 and TRBJ2-7; D call uncertain. Trimming removed 2 bases from V and 4 bases from J, with 15 bases in between. Germline-derived CDR1 and CDR2 are SGHAT and FQNNGV. CDR3 length: 15 amino acids. CDR3: CASSLQALGPYEQYF. The CDR3 nucleotides are TGTGCCAGCAGCTTACAAGCCCTAGGGCCTTACGAGCAGTACTTC.

The rearrangement links TRBV6-9 to TRBJ2-3, with 9 bases fitting TRBD2. The CDR3 has 20 amino acids. V lost 6 bases, J lost 0 bases, and 19 bases stayed unmatched. The V gene's germline CDR1 is MNHGY and CDR2 SVAAGI. DNA of the CDR3: TGTGCCAGCAGCTTAGGGACTAGCCCCAAGGTTAAGACTAGCACAGATACGCAGTATTTT. It specifies CASSLGTSPKVKTSTDTQYF.

The rearrangement uses TRBV28 and TRBJ1-5; 8 bases line up with TRBD1. This CDR3 contains 17 residues. V shed 4 bases and J 0 bases; nucleotides not matched to a gene: 8. The V gene's germline CDR1 is MDHEN and CDR2 SYDVKM. Here the CDR3 reads CASSSTRQGYSNQPQHF. CDR3 DNA: TGTGCCAGCAGTTCCACCCGACAGGGGTATAGCAATCAGCCCCAGCATTTT.

This sequence joins TRBV10-3 and TRBJ2-3; possibly TRBD2 for D (5 bases). This CDR3 contains 15 residues. The germline V gene has CDR1 ENHRY and CDR2 SYGVKD. The ends were cut back, 5 bases at V and 0 bases at J, with 12 bases in the middle. CDR3 region: CAISYEGASTDTQYF. CDR3 in DNA: TGTGCCATCAGTTACGAGGGAGCGAGCACAGATACGCAGTATTTT.

This rearrangement joins TRBV20-1 to TRBJ2-7; TRBD2 might be the D (6 bases). The CDR3 covers 10 residues. Germline V gene sequence: CDR1 DFQATT, CDR2 SNEGSKA (reference sequence). V lost 5 bases and J lost 6, with 8 bases in between. CDR3 bases: TGCAGTGCTGAGGGAGGCGAGCAGTACTTC. Translating it yields CSAEGGEQYF.

The chain links TRBV14 to TRBJ2-5; D may be TRBD1 or TRBD2 (5 bases each). Between the trimmed V and J ends, which lost 0 bases and 13 bases, there was a span of 15 bases. Germline assignment: CDR1 SGHDN and CDR2 FVKESK. The CDR3 consists of 13 residues. For the CDR3, the DNA is TGTGCCAGCAGCCAAGAGGGGGTAGGGACGCGGTACTTC. This gives the protein CASSQEGVGTRYF. The variable domain in full, with the rest retrieved from reference TRBV14 and TRBJ2-5, is EAGVTQFPSHSVIEKGQTVTLRCDPISGHDNLYWYRRVMGKEIKFLLHFVKESKQDESGMPNNRFLAERTGGTYSTLKVQPAELEDSGVYFCASSQEGVGTRYFGPGTRLLVL.

The chain couples TRBV6-6 to TRBJ1-6; no definite D call. The ends were cut back, 6 bases at V and 9 bases at J, with 9 bases in the middle. The CDR3 is 12 amino acids. Germline values: CDR1 MNHNY, CDR2 SVGAGI (reference sequence). The CDR3 sequence: CASSHNVSPLHF. CDR3 DNA sequence: TGTGCCAGCAGCCACAACGTTTCACCCCTCCACTTT.

This chain connects TRBV19 to TRBJ1-1, with 7 bases lining up with TRBD1. The CDR3 totals 15 residues. V dropped 7 bases and J dropped 1; count of bases not matched to a gene: 9. Germline assignment: CDR1 LNHDA and CDR2 SQIVND (reference sequence). The CDR3 protein is CASKEVRQGNTEAFF. CDR3 bases: TGTGCCAGTAAGGAAGTGAGACAGGGGAACACTGAAGCTTTCTTT.

The gene calls are TRBV25-1 and TRBJ1-6; D ambiguous. Trimming cost V 2 bases and J 7 bases, with 9 bases left between them. The CDR3 is 14 amino acids. Germline-derived CDR1 and CDR2 are MGHDK and SYGVNS. The CDR3 protein is CASSERGLNSPLHF. DNA for the CDR3: TGTGCCAGCAGTGAAAGAGGTCTGAATTCACCCCTCCACTTT.

Worth noting for this clone: This CDR3 is also generated by other DNA sequences in the sample. In DNA form, the CDR3 reads TGCGCCAGCAGCTTAGCAGGATCTGGAAACACCATATATTTT. Translated, it gives CASSLAGSGNTIYF. The chain carries TRBV5-1 and TRBJ1-3; D unclear. This CDR3 is 14 amino acids long. V gave up 2 bases and J gave up 1 base, with 7 bases separating them. Germline CDR1 SGHRS, CDR2 YFSETQ. Together with reference TRBV5-1 and TRBJ1-3, the CDR3 gives the full variable domain: KAGVTQTPRYLIKTRGQQVTLSCSPISGHRSVSWYQQTPGQGLQFLFEYFSETQRNKGNFPGRFSGRQFSNSRSEMNVSTLELGDSALYLCASSLAGSGNTIYFGEGSWLTVV.

This rearrangement joins TRBV6-5 to TRBJ1-5, with D tentatively TRBD1 (6 bases). Trimming took 2 bases from V and 7 from J, leaving 18 bases between them. Germline V gives CDR1 MNHEY, CDR2 SVGAGI. CDR3 length: 16 amino acids. The CDR3 reads CASSYATGQMVQPQHF. CDR3 coding DNA: TGTGCCAGCAGTTACGCCACGGGACAAATGGTACAGCCCCAGCATTTT.

The chain links TRBV5-6 to TRBJ2-5, with D hard to call. The CDR3 is made up of 14 amino acids. V was trimmed by 4 bases and J by 1 base, leaving 11 bases between them. The germline V gene encodes CDR1 SGHDT and CDR2 YYEEEE. As DNA, the CDR3 is TGTGCCAGCAGCCCAGAGAGCTTCCAAGAGACCCAGTACTTC. It specifies CASSPESFQETQYF.

The V and J genes are TRBV30 and TRBJ2-2; a weak D match, TRBD2 (6 bases). The CDR3 covers 16 residues. CDR1 is GTSNPN and CDR2 is SVGIG in the germline V gene (reference sequence). Trimming shortened V by 0 bases and J by 5 bases, and 16 bases separated the two germline ends. The CDR3 region is CAWSVSWGRETGELFF. The CDR3 nucleotides are TGTGCCTGGAGTGTATCGTGGGGACGGGAGACCGGGGAGCTGTTTTTT.

The rearrangement uses TRBV7-6 and TRBJ2-2; D gene unclear. Deletions cut 5 bases from V and 1 base from J, with 14 bases between. CDR3 length: 16 amino acids. Germline CDR1 and CDR2: SGHVS and FNYEAQ. The CDR3 nucleotides read TGTGCCAGCAGCCCCCTCCTGGGTGTGAACACCGGGGAGCTGTTTTTT. It translates to CASSPLLGVNTGELFF.

The V and J genes are TRBV6-1 and TRBJ2-7; no firm D call. The V end was cut by 3 bases, the J end by 1 base, with 10 bases between. This CDR3 is 14 amino acids long. CDR1 is MNHNS, CDR2 SASEGT, per germline. The CDR3 region is CASSDRSRSYEQYF. For the CDR3, the DNA is TGTGCCAGCAGTGACAGGTCAAGATCCTACGAGCAGTACTTC.

Note on this clone: This specimen includes other DNA sequences encoding the same CDR3. The chain couples TRBV5-1 to TRBJ2-3; maybe TRBD2 (6 bases). Germline values: CDR1 SGHRS, CDR2 YFSETQ. CDR3 length: 14 residues. V lost 4 bases, J lost 0 bases, and 9 bases lay in between. The CDR3 reads CASSNGGSTDTQYF. In nucleotides, the CDR3 is TGCGCCAGCAGCAACGGGGGTAGCACAGATACGCAGTATTTT.

The CDR3 region is CASSEAYVLRGAGELFF. DNA of the CDR3: TGTGCCAGCAGTGAAGCCTACGTTCTCAGGGGAGCCGGGGAGCTGTTTTTT. The rearrangement uses TRBV6-1 and TRBJ2-2; D is perhaps TRBD1 (6 bases). Germline assignment: CDR1 MNHNS and CDR2 SASEGT. There are 17 residues in the CDR3. V was clipped by 0 bases and J by 6 bases, with 17 bases between them.

CDR3 DNA: TGCAGCGTTGAAGATCTACAGGGCTATGGCTACACCTTC. Translating it yields CSVEDLQGYGYTF. This chain joins TRBV29-1 and TRBJ1-2; D possibly corresponds to TRBD1 (6 bases). This CDR3 has 13 amino acids. Deletions cut 0 bases from V and 4 bases from J, with 9 bases between. Germline CDR1 and CDR2: SQVTM and ANQGSEA.

The J gene is TRBJ2-6, the V gene TRBV4-3, with D perhaps TRBD1 (6 bases). V lost 3 bases to trimming and J lost 0 bases, with 15 bases between them. This CDR3 is 18 amino acids long. The germline CDR1 and CDR2 sequences are LGHNA and YSLEER. CDR3 region: CASSQTYREPSGANVLTF. In DNA, the CDR3 is TGCGCCAGCAGCCAGACCTACAGGGAGCCCTCTGGGGCCAACGTCCTGACTTTC.

The chain carries TRBV7-3 and TRBJ1-2, with 9 bases fitting TRBD1. V lost 2 bases to trimming and J lost 4 bases; unmatched junction nucleotides: 8. CDR3 size: 16 residues. From germline, CDR1 is SGHTA and CDR2 FQGTGA. For the CDR3, the DNA is TGTGCCAGCAGCTTAGTCCCGGGACAGGGCCTCTATGGCTACACCTTC. It translates to CASSLVPGQGLYGYTF.

The rearrangement joins TRBV4-1 to TRBJ2-3, with D possibly TRBD2 on 5 matching bases. The CDR3 has 16 amino acids. Germline lookup yields CDR1 MGHRA and CDR2 YSYEKL. V gave up 5 bases and J gave up 0 bases, with 15 bases separating them. For the CDR3, the DNA is TGCGCCAGCAGCTCCCGTCAGAGCGGAAGCACAGATACGCAGTATTTT. Its protein product is CASSSRQSGSTDTQYF.

This chain joins TRBV11-3 and TRBJ1-1; D is unresolved. Trimming cost V 4 bases and J 5 bases, with 11 bases left between them. Germline-derived CDR1 and CDR2 are SGHNT and YENEEA. This CDR3 is 13 amino acids long. CDR3 loop: CASSSGGATEAFF. The CDR3 region has the DNA TGTGCCAGCAGCTCCGGAGGTGCTACTGAAGCTTTCTTT.

The chain joins TRBV12-5 to TRBJ2-7; 11 bases are shared with TRBD1. CDR3 length: 16 amino acids. Trimming removed 0 bases from V and 3 bases from J; junction bases left unmatched: 4. The germline gives CDR1 LGHNT, CDR2 FRNRAP. The CDR3 loop reads CASGLVLGTGGYEQYF. Here the CDR3 DNA reads TGTGCTAGTGGTTTGGTACTGGGGACAGGGGGCTACGAGCAGTACTTC.

This clone was found once. The chain has TRBV6-7 and TRBJ2-7; D not certain. TRBV6-7 is filed as an ORF, its function uncertain. Trimming took 2 bases from V and 3 from J, leaving 14 bases between them. The CDR3 spans 15 residues. The CDR3 spells CASSYLGRLHYEQYF. CDR3 coding DNA: TGTGCCAGCAGTTACCTTGGACGCCTGCACTACGAGCAGTACTTC.

The table lists this clone with a count of one. A much more abundant neighbour one base away suggests this may be a read error. The same CDR3 is also encoded by other DNA sequences in this sample. The chain couples TRBV18 to TRBJ2-3; D not certain. Germline V gene sequence: CDR1 KGHSH, CDR2 LQKENI. V lost 1 base, J lost 4 bases, and 9 bases lay in between. The CDR3 sequence is 14 residues long. The CDR3 sequence: CASSPLGVADTQYF. DNA of the CDR3: TGTGCCAGCTCACCACTGGGCGTGGCAGATACGCAGTATTTT.

The V call is TRBV25-1, the J call TRBJ2-1, with D perhaps matching TRBD2 (6 bases). Looked up from germline, CDR1 is MGHDK and CDR2 is SYGVNS. CDR3 size: 12 residues. V lost 9 bases, J lost 6 bases, and 12 bases lay in between. The CDR3 reads CASGGATNEQFF. The DNA for the CDR3 is TGTGCCAGTGGCGGGGCCACCAATGAGCAGTTCTTC.

The CDR3 loop is CASSLAGQAGNTIYF. CDR3 in DNA: TGTGCCAGCAGCTTAGCCGGACAGGCGGGAAACACCATATATTTT. This chain joins TRBV7-9 and TRBJ1-3; 7 nucleotides agree with TRBD1. This CDR3 region has 15 residues. Germline V CDR1 and CDR2: SEHNR, FQNEAQ (reference sequence). Trimming took 0 bases from V and 4 from J; bases not matched to a gene: 3.

With regard to this clone: Other DNA sequences in this sample translate to the same CDR3. This chain connects TRBV5-1 to TRBJ2-2; D is uncertain. There are 13 residues in the CDR3. Germline CDR1 reads SGHRS; CDR2 reads YFSETQ. V was clipped by 4 bases and J by 4 bases, with 8 bases between them. Here the CDR3 reads CASSLDATGELFF. For the CDR3, the DNA is TGCGCCAGCAGCCTGGACGCCACCGGGGAGCTGTTTTTT.